This is a list of T cell receptor beta chains from one sample in a study of shared clonotypes between healthy human individuals. Method: immunoSEQ multiplex PCR; TCRdb's copy keeps in-frame clones and lacks some. The data contain some 2 million clones, 85% to 95% of them seen just once; the ten biggest clones take up 1.2%. Sequenced: naive CD8+ T cells sorted from blood. The receptors were gathered from a young man in good health. Each CDR3 is given with its conserved first and last residue. D genes are given only for firm matches. The listing skips clone size in some rows; elsewhere it reads once, few, many or a size class.

TRBJ2-1 NA NA TRBV19 CASSPTPTYNEQFF TGTGCCAGTAGTCCTACCCCAACCTACAATGAGCAGTTCTTC
TRBJ1-1 NA NA TRBV6-1 CASSPSANTEAFF TGTGCCAGCAGCCCCAGTGCGAACACTGAAGCTTTCTTT
TRBJ2-7 NA once TRBV7-6 CASSPNDRYEQYF TGTGCCAGCAGCCCCAACGACAGATACGAGCAGTACTTC
TRBJ1-1 NA NA TRBV5-6 CASSPAGLTEAFF TGTGCCAGCAGCCCAGCAGGATTAACCGAAGCTTTCTTT
TRBJ2-7 TRBD1 NA TRBV6-1 CASSLYDRDGYEQYF TGTGCCAGCAGTCTATACGACAGGGATGGCTACGAGCAGTACTTC
TRBJ1-5 NA NA TRBV11-2 CASSPGLGQPQHF TGTGCCAGCAGCCCAGGGCTTGGGCAGCCCCAGCATTTT
TRBJ2-7 NA NA TRBV6-1 CASSDKGGDTSYEQYF TGTGCCAGCAGTGATAAGGGGGGGGACACCTCCTACGAGCAGTACTTC
TRBJ2-5 NA NA TRBV9 CASSVVDAGPQETQYF TGTGCCAGCAGCGTAGTAGATGCAGGGCCCCAGGAGACCCAGTACTTC
TRBJ1-6 NA NA TRBV4-1 CASSQDESGVGNSPLHF TGCGCCAGCAGCCAAGACGAGTCAGGGGTTGGTAATTCACCCCTCCACTTT
TRBJ1-2 TRBD1 NA TRBV30 CAWSFGTVDYTF TGTGCCTGGAGTTTTGGGACAGTCGACTACACCTTC
TRBJ2-1 TRBD2 NA TRBV2 CASSSTGTSGGVHFYNEQFF TGTGCCAGCAGCTCAACCGGGACTAGCGGGGGGGTGCACTTCTACAATGAGCAGTTCTTC
TRBJ2-1 NA NA TRBV30 CAWSVGSYNEQFF TGTGCCTGGAGTGTAGGGTCCTACAATGAGCAGTTCTTC
TRBJ1-3 NA NA TRBV9 CASGGGSGNTIYF TGTGCCAGCGGCGGGGGCTCTGGAAACACCATATATTTT
TRBJ2-7 NA NA TRBV6-1 CASSERTPYEQYF TGTGCCAGCAGTGAACGGACTCCCTACGAGCAGTACTTC
TRBJ2-3 TRBD2 NA TRBV6-6 CASTSRERGVLDTQYF TGTGCCAGCACCTCAAGGGAGCGGGGAGTGCTGGATACGCAGTATTTT
TRBJ1-2 TRBD1 NA TRBV4-3 CASSQYPQGADGYTF TGCGCCAGCAGCCAATACCCACAGGGGGCGGATGGCTACACCTTC
TRBJ2-7 NA NA TRBV11-2 CASNQGSYEQYF TGTGCCAGCAACCAAGGGTCCTACGAGCAGTACTTC
TRBJ2-5 TRBD2 NA TRBV28 CASSWGGETQYF TGTGCCAGCAGTTGGGGGGGGGAGACCCAGTACTTC
TRBJ2-3 TRBD1 NA TRBV4-1 CASSPDRVTDTQYF TGCGCCAGCAGCCCCGACAGGGTCACAGATACGCAGTATTTT
TRBJ2-7 NA NA TRBV7-9 CASSSNAGQLYYEQYF TGTGCCAGCAGCTCCAACGCGGGACAGCTCTACTACGAGCAGTACTTC
TRBJ1-1 NA NA TRBV5-6 CASSFGNTEAFF TGTGCCAGCAGCTTCGGGAACACTGAAGCTTTCTTT
TRBJ1-2 NA NA TRBV6-5 CASSYSEAGYGYTF TGTGCCAGCAGTTACTCGGAGGCAGGGTATGGCTACACCTTC